The T cell receptor beta chain under discussion was sequenced for a study of cytomegalovirus exposure and HLA in healthy donors. The CDR3 covers 14 residues. CDR1 is SGHTA, CDR2 FQGNSA, per germline. The V gene end was trimmed by 7 bases and the J gene end by 7 bases; junction bases not matched to a gene: 5. Vbeta (60) and Jbeta (13) primers were used in the PCR. Assay: immunoSEQ multiplex PCR; the TCRdb copy retains only in-frame clones and omits some. The sample consists of about 200,000 clones, 75% to 90% of them appearing once. This clonotype was sampled from a woman in her thirties in good health and CMV-seronegative. This rearrangement joins TRBV7-2 to TRBJ2-1, with TRBD1 matching 12 bases. The specimen was PBMCs. The CDR3 DNA reads as TGTGCCAGCACTGAGGGACAGGGGGCTAATGAGCAGTTCTTC. Translated, it gives CASTEGQGANEQFF.